This record covers a single T cell receptor beta chain. The V gene lost 3 bases and the J gene lost 2 bases, with 8 bases spanning the gap. The length of the CDR3 is 13 residues. Profiled with immunoSEQ multiplex PCR; TCRdb holds only in-frame clones, not every one. Of 150,000 to 200,000 clones listed, roughly 82% are singletons. Seattle patients were enrolled while actively infected and followed longitudinally. The data originate from a study of blood T cell repertoires in COVID-19. The chain combines TRBV12-3 or TRBV12-4 with TRBJ2-7; no clear D. Sequenced: peripheral blood. The clonotype originates from a woman between 40 and 50 years old with COVID-19, enrolled during active disease. The CDR3 loop reads CASSFGRTYEQYF. Here the CDR3 DNA reads TGTGCCAGCAGTTTTGGCAGAACCTACGAGCAGTACTTC.